The 8 T cell receptor beta chains listed next were all sequenced from one sample in a study of blood T cell repertoires in COVID-19. The method was immunoSEQ multiplex PCR; TCRdb's version includes in-frame clones alone and lacks a portion of them. This table has 190,000 or so clones, more than 75% appearing once. Sequenced sample: peripheral blood. The source is a man aged 40-55 years with active or convalescent COVID-19.

This clone has a single count. The gene calls are TRBV3-1 (or the pseudogene TRBV3-2) and TRBJ2-1; 10 positions match TRBD2. With V trimmed by 5 bases and J by 4 bases, 5 bases remained unmatched. Germline V gene sequence: CDR1 LGHDT, CDR2 YNNKEL (reference sequence). The CDR3 has 15 amino acids. Here the CDR3 reads CASSSGTSDYNEQFF. In DNA form, the CDR3 reads TGTGCCAGCAGCTCCGGGACTAGCGATTACAATGAGCAGTTCTTC.

This clone showed up just once. The genes are TRBV3-1 (or the pseudogene TRBV3-2) and TRBJ1-5, with TRBD1 identical over 10 bases. J was trimmed by 7 bases and V by 3 bases; bases with no gene match: 3. Germline CDR1 reads LGHDT; CDR2 reads YNNKEL (reference sequence). The CDR3 is made up of 14 amino acids. In DNA form, the CDR3 reads TGTGCCAGCAGCCAGGGACAGGGGTTCCAGCCCCAGCATTTT. It translates to CASSQGQGFQPQHF.

The DNA of the CDR3 is TGTGCCAGCAGTTACGGGGCTAGCGGCACAGATACGCAGTATTTT. This encodes CASSYGASGTDTQYF. V gene TRBV6-2 or TRBV6-3 combines with J gene TRBJ2-3; D may be TRBD2 (6 bases). Germline CDR1 reads MNHEY; CDR2 reads SVGEGT. This CDR3 spans 15 amino acids. Trimming took off 2 bases at V and 1 base at J, with 10 bases between the two ends.

J is TRBJ2-5 and V is TRBV5-5; TRBD2 agrees at 9 bases. The ends lost 4 bases at V and 2 bases at J; junction bases unmatched: 6. In germline, CDR1 is SGHKS, CDR2 YYEKEE (reference sequence). The CDR3 consists of 15 residues. This CDR3 reads CASSTGLANQETQYF. The CDR3 coding sequence is TGTGCCAGCAGCACAGGACTAGCGAATCAAGAGACCCAGTACTTC.

V is TRBV11-3 and J is TRBJ2-1; D not resolved. Looked up from germline, CDR1 is SGHNT and CDR2 is YENEEA. Trimming shortened V by 5 bases and J by 4 bases, and 6 bases separated the two germline ends. This CDR3 spans 12 amino acids. This CDR3 reads CASSPLYNEQFF. CDR3 coding DNA: TGTGCCAGCAGCCCTCTATACAATGAGCAGTTCTTC. Supplemented by reference TRBV11-3 and TRBJ2-1, the full variable domain reads EAGVVQSPRYKIIEKKQPVAFWCNPISGHNTLYWYLQNLGQGPELLIRYENEEAVDDSQLPKDRFSAERLKGVDSTLKIQPAELGDSAVYLCASSPLYNEQFFGPGTRLTVL.

The table lists this clone with a few counts. The CDR3 protein is CASSFGGGAGQPQHF. DNA of the CDR3: TGTGCCAGCAGTTTCGGAGGGGGCGCAGGTCAGCCCCAGCATTTT. The chain uses TRBV28 and TRBJ1-5; 7 nucleotides align to TRBD1. V was clipped by 3 bases and J by 6 bases; unmatched bases: 8. CDR1 MDHEN and CDR2 SYDVKM come from the germline V gene. The CDR3 loop spans 15 amino acids.

In its sample, this clone was seen once. In nucleotides, the CDR3 is TGCGCCAGCAGCCAAGAGATGAGGGATAGCACTGAAGCTTTCTTT. Translated: CASSQEMRDSTEAFF. The gene calls are TRBV4-3 and TRBJ1-1; D is undetermined. The ends were cut back, 0 bases at V and 4 bases at J, with 12 bases in the middle. CDR1 and CDR2 from the germline V gene are LGHNA and YSLEER. The CDR3 has 15 amino acids.

This sequence joins TRBV5-1 and TRBJ2-2; weak D call: TRBD2 (5 bases). CDR3 length: 13 residues. The germline V and J ends were trimmed by 2 bases and 3 bases, with 5 bases remaining between them. Germline V CDR1 and CDR2: SGHRS, YFSETQ. The CDR3: CASSLLDTGELFF. In DNA, the CDR3 is TGCGCCAGCAGCTTACTAGACACCGGGGAGCTGTTTTTT.